Listed below are T cell receptor beta chains from one sample, sequenced in a study of regulatory and conventional T cells in RAG deficiency. Clones were sequenced by immunoSEQ multiplex PCR, and TCRdb holds only the in-frame ones, with some missing. The table lists fewer than 35,000 clones, about nine tenths of them singletons. Another study also made use of these data, one on regulatory T cells.

The sequencing input was CD8+ T cells sorted from blood. The receptors originated from a human donor in good health. Each CDR3 is given with its conserved first and last residue. D genes are given only for firm matches.

cdr3_aa | d_call | v_call
CAISDNNEQFF | . | TRBV10-3
CASRGQTTPTYEQYF | TRBD1 | TRBV2
CASSQGDRGGSSYEQYF | TRBD1 | TRBV4-1
CASSESYSQIYGYTF | . | TRBV2
CSVEDEKDRAYYNEQFF | TRBD1 | TRBV29-1
CASSEGLSLQETQYF | . | TRBV25-1
CASSLGGTRSYGYTF | . | TRBV28
CASSLSSGGETQYF | TRBD2 | TRBV5-1
CATYTGSEAFF | . | TRBV27
CASTAGGGNQPQHF | . | TRBV27
CASSIDQGQGASNQPQHF | TRBD1 | TRBV19
CASSLFRPGQNTEAFF | . | TRBV5-1
CASSFSTSQNEQFF | TRBD2 | TRBV13
CASRGVGTGEDEAFF | TRBD1 | TRBV28
CASSYVGGAGYTF | . | TRBV6-5
CASSVPLVKGNEQFF | . | TRBV2
CASGTRESSYNEQFF | . | TRBV5-4
CASSPGRSYEQYF | . | TRBV5-6
CASSWTGLNSGNTIYF | TRBD1 | TRBV5-1
CASSSSRDRGEDTQYF | TRBD1 | TRBV11-2
CASSPERGTFSNTEAFF | . | TRBV5-1
CASSDPNEDSYGYTF | . | TRBV6-4
CASSNDPVLNTEAFF | . | TRBV6-5
CASTNLADTQYF | . | TRBV27
CAISAPGMNTEAFF | . | TRBV10-3
CASSQEGRETQYF | . | TRBV4-1
CASSIDVTGGAFF | . | TRBV19
CASSSAGTSYEQYF | TRBD2 | TRBV7-6
CASGSGPEAFF | . | TRBV6-5
CASNTGTSYGYTF | . | TRBV19
CASNSGGYNEQFF | TRBD2 | TRBV27
CASSFKGQGARNEKLFF | TRBD1 | TRBV11-2
CASSLGLLQETQYF | . | TRBV7-8
CASNGLADTDTQYF | TRBD2 | TRBV5-1
CASSHPNVELFF | . | TRBV4-1
CASTPGPAGTQYF | . | TRBV19
CASSFAVGGEQYF | . | TRBV19